This paragraph covers one TCR beta chain sequence. This record belongs to a study of cytomegalovirus exposure and HLA in healthy donors. Vbeta (60) and Jbeta (13) primers were used in the PCR. Generated by immunoSEQ multiplex PCR, the TCRdb table keeps only in-frame clones and is missing some. The sample has some 190,000 clones, 65% to 80% seen once. The CDR3 covers 14 residues. Germline CDR1 reads SGDLS; CDR2 reads YYNGEE. J lost 8 bases, V lost 3 bases, and 5 bases had no gene match. This rearrangement joins TRBV9 to TRBJ1-3, with TRBD1 matching over 10 bases. Specimen: PBMCs. The TCR sequence derives from a man aged 25-45 years in good health and CMV-seropositive. The CDR3 nucleotides are TGTGCCAGCAGCGCCGACAGGGGGCCATACACCATATATTTT. This gives the protein CASSADRGPYTIYF.